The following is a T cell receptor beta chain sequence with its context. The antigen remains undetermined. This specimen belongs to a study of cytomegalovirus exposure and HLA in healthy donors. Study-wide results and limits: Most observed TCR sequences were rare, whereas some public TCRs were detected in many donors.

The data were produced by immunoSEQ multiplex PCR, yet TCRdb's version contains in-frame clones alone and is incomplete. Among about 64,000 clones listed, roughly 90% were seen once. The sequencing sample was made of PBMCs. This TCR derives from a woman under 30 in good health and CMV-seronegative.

The CDR3 DNA reads TGCGCCAGCAGCTTGGCCGGGGACAGGAACCCCCTCTCCTACAATGAGCAGTTCTTC. It codes for CASSLAGDRNPLSYNEQFF. The gene calls are TRBV5-1 and TRBJ2-1; 8 nucleotides line up with TRBD1. Germline V gene data show CDR1 as SGHRS and CDR2 as YFSETQ. The V and J ends lost 0 bases and 0 bases, in that order; junction bases with no gene match: 11. This CDR3 has 19 amino acids. Full variable domain (remainder filled in from reference TRBV5-1 and TRBJ2-1): KAGVTQTPRYLIKTRGQQVTLSCSPISGHRSVSWYQQTPGQGLQFLFEYFSETQRNKGNFPGRFSGRQFSNSRSEMNVSTLELGDSALYLCASSLAGDRNPLSYNEQFFGPGTRLTVL.